The subject of this entry is one T cell receptor (beta chain). This specimen belongs to a study of PD-1 blockade in mismatch repair-deficient tumors. The CDR3 spans 18 residues. Germline CDR1 is SGHAT and CDR2 is FQNNGV. The V gene end was trimmed by 3 bases and the J gene end by 4 bases; junction bases not matched to a gene: 12. Only in-frame clones appear in the TCRdb table, and some are missing; sequencing was by immunoSEQ multiplex PCR. The data show tens of thousands of clones, 70% to 90% seen once. The clonotype comes from an adult with mismatch repair-deficient cancer. Sequences were derived from peripheral blood, sampled 2 weeks after starting pembrolizumab. V is TRBV11-2 and J is TRBJ2-1; TRBD2 agrees at 10 bases. The CDR3 DNA follows: TGTGCCAGCAGCTTCGGCTTAGGGCTAGCGGGAGTTTACAATGAGCAGTTCTTC. This gives the protein CASSFGLGLAGVYNEQFF.